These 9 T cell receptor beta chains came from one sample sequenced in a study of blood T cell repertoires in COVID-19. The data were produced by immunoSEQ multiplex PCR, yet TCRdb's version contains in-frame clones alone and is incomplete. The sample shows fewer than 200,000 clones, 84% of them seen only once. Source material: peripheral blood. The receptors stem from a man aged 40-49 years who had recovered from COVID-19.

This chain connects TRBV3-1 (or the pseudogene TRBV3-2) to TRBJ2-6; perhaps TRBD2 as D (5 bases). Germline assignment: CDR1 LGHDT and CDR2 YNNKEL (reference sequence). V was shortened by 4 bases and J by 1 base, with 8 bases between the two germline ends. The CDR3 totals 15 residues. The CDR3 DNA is TGTGCCAGCAGCCTGTGGACTTCTGGGGCCAACGTCCTGACTTTC. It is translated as CASSLWTSGANVLTF.

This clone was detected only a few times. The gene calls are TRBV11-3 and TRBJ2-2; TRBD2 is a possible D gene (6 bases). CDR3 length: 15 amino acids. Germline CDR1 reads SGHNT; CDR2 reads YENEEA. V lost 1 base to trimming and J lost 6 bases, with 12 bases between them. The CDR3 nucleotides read TGTGCCAGCAGCTTAGGACTGGGAGGTCCCGGGGAGCTGTTTTTT. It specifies CASSLGLGGPGELFF.

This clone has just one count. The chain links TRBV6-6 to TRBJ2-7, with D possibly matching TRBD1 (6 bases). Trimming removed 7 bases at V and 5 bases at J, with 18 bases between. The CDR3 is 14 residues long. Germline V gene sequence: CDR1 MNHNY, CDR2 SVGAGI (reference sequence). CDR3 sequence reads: CASIETGLLDEQYF. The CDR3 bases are TGTGCCAGCATCGAGACAGGTCTTCTCGACGAGCAGTACTTC.

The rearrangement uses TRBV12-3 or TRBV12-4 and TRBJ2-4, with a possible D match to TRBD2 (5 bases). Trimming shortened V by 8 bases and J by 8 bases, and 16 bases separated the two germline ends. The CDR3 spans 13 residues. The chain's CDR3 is CASLLLTEDIQYF. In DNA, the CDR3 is TGTGCCAGCCTCCTGCTCACGGAGGACATTCAGTACTTC.

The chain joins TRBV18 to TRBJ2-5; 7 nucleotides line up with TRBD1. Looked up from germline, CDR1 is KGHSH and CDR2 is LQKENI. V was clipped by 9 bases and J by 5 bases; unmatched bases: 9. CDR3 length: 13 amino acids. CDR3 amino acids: CASLQGSQETQYF. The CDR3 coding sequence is TGTGCCAGTTTACAGGGGTCCCAGGAGACCCAGTACTTC.

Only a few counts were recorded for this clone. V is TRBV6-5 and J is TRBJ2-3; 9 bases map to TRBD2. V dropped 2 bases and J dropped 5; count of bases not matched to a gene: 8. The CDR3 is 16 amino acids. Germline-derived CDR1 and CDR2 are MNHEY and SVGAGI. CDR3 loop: CASSYDQAGGRDTQYF. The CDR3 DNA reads TGTGCCAGCAGTTACGATCAGGCGGGAGGGAGAGATACGCAGTATTTT.

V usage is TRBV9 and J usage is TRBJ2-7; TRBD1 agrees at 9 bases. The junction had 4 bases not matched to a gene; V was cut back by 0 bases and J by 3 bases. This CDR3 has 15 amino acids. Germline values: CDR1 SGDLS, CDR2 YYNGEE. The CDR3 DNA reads TGTGCCAGCAGCGTAGGACAGGGGGAGTTCTACGAGCAGTACTTC. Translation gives CASSVGQGEFYEQYF.

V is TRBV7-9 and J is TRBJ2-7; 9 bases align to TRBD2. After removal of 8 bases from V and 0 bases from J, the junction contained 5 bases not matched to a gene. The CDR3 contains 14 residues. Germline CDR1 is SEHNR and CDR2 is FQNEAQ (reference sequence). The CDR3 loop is CASGGLADSYEQYF. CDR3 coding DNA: TGTGCCAGCGGGGGACTAGCCGACTCCTACGAGCAGTACTTC.

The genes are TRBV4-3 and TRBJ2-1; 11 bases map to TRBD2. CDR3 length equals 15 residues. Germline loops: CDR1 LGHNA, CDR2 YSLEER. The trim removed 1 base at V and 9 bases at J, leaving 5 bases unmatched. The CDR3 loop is CASSQVLAGDLEQFF. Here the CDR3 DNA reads TGCGCCAGCAGCCAAGTACTAGCGGGAGACCTTGAGCAGTTCTTC.